This T cell receptor beta chain stems from a study of patients and donors after allogeneic stem cell transplantation. MiXCR, run by TCRdb on the RT-PCR reads, gives a single entry per CDR3 protein. The sample consists of approximately 99,000 distinct CDR3 sequences, around 33% of them appearing once. Germline-derived CDR1 and CDR2 are SEHNR and FQNEAQ (reference sequence). Trimming removed 4 bases at V and 5 bases at J, with 23 bases between. The CDR3 spans 17 residues. The chain joins TRBV7-9 to TRBJ1-2, with D unresolved. Sequencing was carried out using blood, either unsorted or a sorted T cell fraction (not recorded which). The TCR originated in a human donor who was either an allogeneic HSCT recipient or a stem cell or donor lymphocyte infusion donor (not recorded which). It is not recorded whose cells these are; they may come from a transplant donor. The CDR3 sequence: CASSSRRRVGRVYGYTF. CDR3 bases: TGTGCCAGCAGCTCGCGTCGACGTGTAGGGAGGGTTTATGGCTACACCTTC.